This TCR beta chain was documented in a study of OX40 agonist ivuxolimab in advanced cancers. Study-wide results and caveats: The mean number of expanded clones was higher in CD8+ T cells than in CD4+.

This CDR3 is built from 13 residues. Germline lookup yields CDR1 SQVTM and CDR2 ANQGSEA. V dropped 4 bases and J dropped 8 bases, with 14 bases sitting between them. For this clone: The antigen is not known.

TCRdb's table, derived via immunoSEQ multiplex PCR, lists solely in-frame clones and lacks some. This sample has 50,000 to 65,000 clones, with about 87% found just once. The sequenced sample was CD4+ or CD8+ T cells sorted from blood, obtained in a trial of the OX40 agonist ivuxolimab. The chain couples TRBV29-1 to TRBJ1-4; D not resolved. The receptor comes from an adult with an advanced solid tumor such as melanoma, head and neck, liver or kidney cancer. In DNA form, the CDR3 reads TGCAGCGTTGCGGAGGGAATAAAGGAAAAACTGTTTTTT. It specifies CSVAEGIKEKLFF.